The following is a T cell receptor beta chain sequence with its context. This entry belongs to a study of blood T cell repertoires in COVID-19. Study in general: Material from acute and convalescent COVID-19 was sourced from the United States, Italy and Spain. T cells, B-cell-depleted T cells, or PBMCs supplied cDNA or gDNA.

Seattle patients were enrolled during active infection and followed longitudinally. CDR3 length: 15 amino acids. V was shortened by 1 base and J by 6 bases, with 13 bases between the two germline ends. CDR1 is SGHTA and CDR2 is FQGNSA in the germline V gene. Produced via immunoSEQ multiplex PCR; TCRdb's table is partial and in-frame only. The sample shows approximately 160,000 clones, roughly 93% of them seen only once. What was sequenced was peripheral blood. The V and J genes are TRBV7-2 and TRBJ1-5; D gene unclear. This sequence was found in a woman aged 55-75 years with COVID-19, enrolled during active disease. CDR3 coding DNA: TGTGCCAGCAGCTTAGGTCCGATGGTTAGTCAGCCCCAGCATTTT. Protein sequence: CASSLGPMVSQPQHF.